This T cell receptor (beta chain) appears in the sequencing data of a study of cytomegalovirus exposure and HLA in healthy donors. Overall study context: Early on, a data release was issued that held about 85 million unique TCRs from HLA-typed donors. Study-wide results and limits: In a later analysis, common viral pathogens appeared linked to several of the most significant clusters.

Germline V lookup: CDR1 SGHDT, CDR2 YYEEEE. V gave up 4 bases and J gave up 6 bases; unmatched junction bases: 12. The CDR3 has 15 residues. A word on this clone: The antigen is unknown.

The PCR employed 60 Vbeta primers together with 13 Jbeta primers. In the original workflow: Per a later analysis, the number of unique TCR beta chains was 75 million to 90 million, of which about 11 million were shared. TCRdb keeps only in-frame clones here, not all; method: immunoSEQ multiplex PCR. The D gene and trimming were derived from the DNA, and the V and J assignments and clone size from that table. In the table there are more than 150,000 clones, over 70% of which are singletons. The clonotype was recovered from a woman in her 40s in good health and CMV-seropositive. The specimen was PBMCs. The rearrangement joins TRBV5-6 to TRBJ2-7; 8 positions agree with TRBD1. In DNA form, the CDR3 reads TGTGCCAGCAGCCATAAGACAGGGGTCCTTGCCGAGCAGTACTTC. Translated, it gives CASSHKTGVLAEQYF. The full variable domain, completed using reference TRBV5-6 and TRBJ2-7, is DAGVTQSPTHLIKTRGQQVTLRCSPKSGHDTVSWYQQALGQGPQFIFQYYEEEERQRGNFPDRFSGHQFPNYSSELNVNALLLGDSALYLCASSHKTGVLAEQYFGPGTRLTVT.